In its sample, the clone carrying this T cell receptor beta chain was seen once. Antigen unknown. This entry belongs to a study of vaccination and CD4 T cells after COVID-19. Germline V lookup: CDR1 MNHEY, CDR2 SVGAGI. The CDR3 loop spans 14 amino acids. With 0 bases removed from V and 5 bases from J, the gap between germline ends came to 10 bases. Cultured CD4+ T-cell DNA underwent Oncomine TCR Beta short-read sequencing. MiXCR was run by TCRdb on the PCR reads, yielding one entry per CDR3 protein. Of 8,000 to 9,500 distinct CDR3 sequences in the sample, under 80% were seen once. Treatment: approximately 9-day PBMC culture with coronavirus spike peptide pools or control peptides (ViraFEST assay). Peptide pool stimulation in ViraFEST expanded antigen-specific T cells, whose TCRs were then sequenced. Cultures of PBMCs, two million per well, were set up with about 10 IU/ml IL-2 and 8 to 10 ug/ml peptide pools. Cells were cultured for 10 days, and then CD4+ T cells were isolated by negative selection.

J is TRBJ1-2 and V is TRBV6-5; D gene unclear. The sequencing sample was made of CD4+ T cells from blood, cultured in vitro. This receptor was obtained from a human donor who had recovered from COVID-19. CDR3 in DNA: TGTGCCAGCAGTTACTCGTCGACGGGATATGGCTACACCTTC. Encoded protein: CASSYSSTGYGYTF.